Below, 16 T cell receptor beta chains from the same sample are listed, as sequenced in a study of untreated major depressive disorder. Sequenced by immunoSEQ multiplex PCR; TCRdb stores in-frame clones only, minus some. The sample records 20,000 or so clones, about 89% being singletons. Sequenced input: CD4+ T cells from PBMCs. These receptors originate from a woman younger than 45 in good health.

The V and J genes are TRBV6-5 and TRBJ1-2, with TRBD1 as a possible D gene (5 bases). The CDR3 covers 14 residues. The germline gives CDR1 MNHEY, CDR2 SVGAGI. Deletions cut 2 bases from V and 1 base from J, with 8 bases between. CDR3 sequence reads: CASSYRGGNYGYTF. CDR3 nucleotides: TGTGCCAGCAGTTACCGGGGGGGTAACTATGGCTACACCTTC.

This chain links TRBV18 with TRBJ1-1; D is possibly TRBD1 (6 bases). The germline gives CDR1 KGHSH, CDR2 LQKENI. The CDR3 sequence is 18 residues long. Trimming took 3 bases from V and 2 from J, leaving 22 bases between them. CDR3 protein: CASSPYNSGWGPNTEAFF. CDR3 in DNA: TGTGCCAGCTCACCTTATAACTCTGGTTGGGGGCCTAACACTGAAGCTTTCTTT.

The chain couples TRBV6-5 to TRBJ1-1; D is unclear. Trimming stripped 0 bases from V and 1 base from J, with 9 bases between. Per germline, CDR1 MNHEY and CDR2 SVGAGI. The CDR3 is made up of 15 amino acids. The CDR3 sequence is CASSYSLQENTEAFF. CDR3 nucleotides: TGTGCCAGCAGTTACTCTTTGCAAGAGAACACTGAAGCTTTCTTT.

This chain uses TRBV5-1 with TRBJ1-4; D gene uncertain. Germline CDR1 and CDR2: SGHRS and YFSETQ. The V end was cut by 0 bases, the J end by 2 bases, with 5 bases between. The CDR3 runs 14 residues. The DNA for the CDR3 is TGCGCCAGCAGCTTGGCGGGCACTAATGAAAAACTGTTTTTT. Residues: CASSLAGTNEKLFF.

This chain uses TRBV6-5 with TRBJ1-6; TRBD1 might be the D (5 bases). CDR3 length equals 12 residues. Germline V gene data show CDR1 as MNHEY and CDR2 as SVGAGI. Between the trimmed V and J ends, which lost 2 bases and 12 bases, there was a span of 8 bases. The CDR3 DNA reads as TGTGCCAGCAGTTACGGAGGGGAACCCCTCCACTTT. This sequence encodes CASSYGGEPLHF.

The CDR3 coding sequence is TGCGCCAGCAGCCAAGAGATGACAGCTCCCTATAATTCACCCCTCCACTTT. Residues: CASSQEMTAPYNSPLHF. This sequence joins TRBV4-3 and TRBJ1-6; possible D gene TRBD1, 5 bases. The CDR3 contains 17 residues. V lost 0 bases and J 2 bases, leaving 11 bases between the germline ends. Germline V gene lookup returns CDR1 LGHNA and CDR2 YSLEER.

The chain carries TRBV6-5 and TRBJ1-2; D is unclear. V was cut by 10 bases and J by 8 bases, with 14 bases left in between. CDR1 MNHEY and CDR2 SVGAGI come from the germline V gene. CDR3 length equals 11 residues. CDR3 region: CATGRRWGYTF. The CDR3 coding sequence is TGTGCCACTGGACGGCGATGGGGCTACACCTTC.

The chain uses TRBV5-6 and TRBJ2-7; the D gene is possibly TRBD1 (6 bases). The CDR3 extends over 11 amino acids. V lost 6 bases to trimming and J lost 6 bases, with 10 bases between them. Germline CDR1 is SGHDT and CDR2 is YYEEEE. The DNA of the CDR3 is TGTGCCAGCATCCCAGGGGTCGAGCAGTACTTC. It translates to CASIPGVEQYF.

The chain combines TRBV27 with TRBJ2-5, with D perhaps matching TRBD1 (6 bases). From germline, CDR1 is MNHEY and CDR2 SMNVEV (reference sequence). The CDR3 runs 14 residues. Trimming left V 11 bases short and J 3 bases short, with 19 bases between. Written as DNA, the CDR3 is TGTGCCTCCCAGGCCCTGACAGGTGAAGAGACCCAGTACTTC. Protein product: CASQALTGEETQYF.

This sequence joins TRBV28 and TRBJ1-2; TRBD1 matches 8 bases. Trimming removed 7 bases from V and 4 bases from J; junction bases left unmatched: 11. Germline V gene data show CDR1 as MDHEN and CDR2 as SYDVKM. The length of the CDR3 is 15 residues. The CDR3 sequence is CASTGQAFWGYGYTF. CDR3 nucleotides: TGTGCCAGCACGGGACAGGCGTTCTGGGGCTATGGCTACACCTTC.

This chain joins TRBV7-8 and TRBJ1-2, with 7 positions matching TRBD1. The germline gives CDR1 SGHVS, CDR2 FQNEAQ. The CDR3 length is 14 residues. The V and J ends lost 3 bases and 5 bases, in that order; junction bases with no gene match: 6. CDR3 DNA sequence: TGTGCCAGCAGCTTTCTACAGGGGAAGTATGGCTACACCTTC. The encoded protein is CASSFLQGKYGYTF.

The V call is TRBV7-2, the J call TRBJ1-2, with no clear D. The CDR3 is 15 amino acids. Germline values: CDR1 SGHTA, CDR2 FQGNSA. The ends were cut back, 5 bases at V and 1 base at J, with 14 bases in the middle. CDR3 sequence reads: CASSHDRQSNYGYTF. The CDR3 DNA follows: TGTGCCAGCAGCCACGACCGCCAGAGTAACTATGGCTACACCTTC.

The V and J genes are TRBV7-2 and TRBJ1-5; 7 nucleotides line up with TRBD1. V shed 6 bases and J 0 bases; nucleotides not matched to a gene: 14. The CDR3 spans 18 residues. From germline, CDR1 is SGHTA and CDR2 FQGNSA. The DNA of the CDR3 is TGTGCCAGCAGTCCAGACAGGGTGCTCCCTTATAGCAATCAGCCCCAGCATTTT. It codes for CASSPDRVLPYSNQPQHF.

The gene calls are TRBV5-1 and TRBJ2-1; 7 nucleotides align to TRBD2. The V and J ends lost 0 bases and 11 bases, in that order; junction bases with no gene match: 5. Germline V gene lookup returns CDR1 SGHRS and CDR2 YFSETQ. The CDR3 contains 13 residues. CDR3 sequence (DNA): TGCGCCAGCAGCTTGGCCGAGCGGGATAAGCAGTTCTTC. Its translation is CASSLAERDKQFF.

V gene TRBV27 combines with J gene TRBJ1-2; possibly TRBD1 for D (6 bases). The V gene lost 5 bases and the J gene lost 1 base, with 23 bases spanning the gap. Germline CDR1 is MNHEY and CDR2 is SMNVEV (reference sequence). The CDR3 runs 18 residues. DNA of the CDR3: TGTGCCAGCAGTCCCACGGACAGCCCGTTTAGTAATAACTATGGCTACACCTTC. This encodes CASSPTDSPFSNNYGYTF.

The rearrangement uses TRBV27 and TRBJ2-2, with 9 nucleotides matching TRBD1. The CDR3 has 17 residues. V was pared by 6 bases and J by 3 bases, with 11 bases of the junction left unmatched. Germline lookup yields CDR1 MNHEY and CDR2 SMNVEV (reference sequence). The CDR3 coding sequence is TGTGCCAGCAGCCCCCCCCTGACAGGGGGGGACACCGGGGAGCTGTTTTTT. Its protein product is CASSPPLTGGDTGELFF.